The next 7 T cell receptor beta chains were all read from a single sample in a study of OX40 agonist ivuxolimab in advanced cancers. The assay was immunoSEQ multiplex PCR, and TCRdb's table has in-frame clones only and misses some. The sample contains more than 65,000 clones, roughly 93% of which appear only once. The input for sequencing was CD4+ or CD8+ T cells sorted from blood, taken in a trial of the OX40 agonist ivuxolimab. These receptors were obtained from an adult with an advanced solid tumor such as melanoma, head and neck, liver or kidney cancer.

CDR3 nucleotides: TGCGCCAGCAGTGAGTTGCCGGGGCAGGGATTCTATGGCTACACCTTC. Encoded protein: CASSELPGQGFYGYTF. V gene TRBV10-2 combines with J gene TRBJ1-2, with TRBD1 as a possible D gene (5 bases). Trimming left V 1 base short and J 4 bases short, with 16 bases between. The CDR3 runs 16 residues. Germline lookup yields CDR1 WSHSY and CDR2 SAAADI.

This chain links TRBV27 with TRBJ1-1; TRBD1 is a possible D gene (6 bases). The ends were cut back, 4 bases at V and 6 bases at J, with 12 bases in the middle. This CDR3 has 13 amino acids. Germline CDR1 MNHEY, CDR2 SMNVEV (reference sequence). Here the CDR3 reads CASSSDRSPEAFF. The DNA of the CDR3 is TGTGCCAGCAGTTCGGACAGATCTCCTGAAGCTTTCTTT.

V and J are TRBV19 and TRBJ2-1; D is unresolved. Per the germline V gene, CDR1 is LNHDA and CDR2 is SQIVND (reference sequence). The V end was cut by 1 base, the J end by 10 bases, with 14 bases between. This CDR3 region has 14 residues. CDR3 sequence: CASSIVDFLGEQFF. The CDR3 DNA follows: TGTGCCAGTAGTATAGTCGATTTCCTTGGCGAGCAGTTCTTC.

The chain carries TRBV5-5 and TRBJ2-3; 8 nucleotides match TRBD1. CDR1 and CDR2 (germline): SGHKS, YYEKEE (reference sequence). With 4 bases clipped from V and 6 bases from J, the junction kept 13 bases outside the gene matches. CDR3 length equals 16 residues. The CDR3 region has the DNA TGTGCCAGCAGCCTCGACAGGGGTCCTTCCCTGGATACGCAGTATTTT. Translated: CASSLDRGPSLDTQYF. Complete variable domain (other parts from reference TRBV5-5 and TRBJ2-3): DAGVTQSPTHLIKTRGQQVTLRCSPISGHKSVSWYQQVLGQGPQFIFQYYEKEERGRGNFPDRFSARQFPNYSSELNVNALLLGDSALYLCASSLDRGPSLDTQYFGPGTRLTVL.

The chain couples TRBV7-9 to TRBJ2-7; D is unresolved. Germline-derived CDR1 and CDR2 are SEHNR and FQNEAQ (reference sequence). This CDR3 contains 11 residues. Trimming took 3 bases from V and 5 from J, leaving 5 bases between them. CDR3 coding DNA: TGTGCCAGCAGCTTGCCAGACGAGCAGTACTTC. Encoded protein: CASSLPDEQYF. The full variable domain, with the rest looked up from reference TRBV7-9 and TRBJ2-7, is DTGVSQNPRHKITKRGQNVTFRCDPISEHNRLYWYRQTLGQGPEFLTYFQNEAQLEKSRLLSDRFSAERPKGSFSTLEIQRTEQGDSAMYLCASSLPDEQYFGPGTRLTVT.

V and J are TRBV7-6 and TRBJ1-5; TRBD1 agrees at 10 bases. Trimming at V came to 3 bases and at J to 2 bases, leaving 16 bases not matched to a gene. Germline V gene data show CDR1 as SGHVS and CDR2 as FNYEAQ. There are 20 residues in the CDR3. CDR3 nucleotides: TGTGCCAGCAGCTTGGGGCCGGACAGGGGGGGATATATAGGCAATCAGCCCCAGCATTTT. Amino acid sequence: CASSLGPDRGGYIGNQPQHF.

The chain couples TRBV9 to TRBJ1-3, with D tentatively TRBD1 (6 bases). Looked up from germline, CDR1 is SGDLS and CDR2 is YYNGEE. The CDR3 consists of 16 residues. Trimming shortened V by 6 bases and J by 0 bases, and 16 bases separated the two germline ends. Here the CDR3 reads CASTRGGTPSGNTIYF. CDR3 bases: TGTGCCAGCACCCGAGGGGGGACGCCCTCTGGAAACACCATATATTTT.